The entry below describes one TCR beta chain. Its cognate antigen is unknown. Relying on iRepertoire HTBI primers and Arm-PCR of CDR3 regions, the team built TCR beta libraries. TCRdb recomputed calls from the multiplex PCR reads with MiXCR, one row per CDR3 protein. The sample has about 400,000 distinct CDR3 sequences, 16% seen once. The time point denotes: newly diagnosed GD, antithyroid drugs for less than 3 months. The TCR library used RNA extracted from PBMCs. Germline V gene lookup returns CDR1 SNHLY and CDR2 FYNNEI. With 10 bases clipped from V and 3 bases from J, the junction kept 15 bases outside the gene matches. This CDR3 region has 16 residues. This entry comes from a study of regulatory T cells in long-lasting Graves disease. General study results and limits: Persistent patients shared thousands of public clonotypes among themselves. Newly diagnosed patients shared fewer, at approximately 970.

These data were likewise used in another study, on T cells in Graves' hyperthyroidism and ophthalmopathy.

This sample comprised peripheral blood mononuclear cells (PBMCs), obtained at new diagnosis, from a patient treated with antithyroid drugs. This TCR was recovered from a woman aged 18-35 years with Graves disease. The chain couples TRBV2 to TRBJ2-5; 9 bases match TRBD1. CDR3 sequence (DNA): TGTGCCACCAGCAGAGTGCGGGACAGGGCCAAAGAGACCCAGTACTTC. Translating gives CATSRVRDRAKETQYF. The full variable domain, rest sourced from reference TRBV2 and TRBJ2-5, is EPEVTQTPSHQVTQMGQEVILRCVPISNHLYFYWYRQILGQKVEFLVSFYNNEISEKSEIFDDQFSVERPDGSNFTLKIRSTKLEDSAMYFCATSRVRDRAKETQYFGPGTRLLVL.